The rows below give T cell receptor beta chains drawn from one sample of a study of blood T cell repertoires in COVID-19. Sequencing was performed with immunoSEQ multiplex PCR; in TCRdb, only in-frame clones are kept and a portion is missing. The table has roughly 250,000 clones, over 80% seen once; the top ten hold roughly 5%. Material: peripheral blood. The receptors originated from a human donor in a cohort sampled during active COVID-19. Each CDR3 is given with its conserved first and last residue. A D gene is named only where the DNA matches it firmly. Size tells how often a clone was seen (once, few, many) or the class of an expanded clone, and some rows leave it out.

v_call	j_call	clone_size	d_call	cdr3_aa	cdr3_nt
TRBV7-9	TRBJ1-3	-	-	CASSLLGANTIYF	TGTGCCAGCAGCTTACTAGGGGCGAACACCATATATTTT
TRBV28	TRBJ1-2	-	-	CASRVGLENYGYTF	TGTGCCAGCAGAGTGGGGCTCGAAAACTATGGCTACACCTTC
TRBV28	TRBJ1-1	-	-	CASKNANTEAFF	TGTGCCAGCAAGAACGCGAATACTGAAGCTTTCTTT
TRBV11-3	TRBJ2-1	-	TRBD2	CASSPRSGAYNEQFF	TGTGCCAGCAGCCCACGGAGCGGGGCCTACAATGAGCAGTTCTTC
TRBV14	TRBJ2-5	-	-	CASSLGGAFQETQYF	TGTGCCAGCAGCCTCGGGGGAGCCTTCCAAGAGACCCAGTACTTC
TRBV9	TRBJ1-1	-	-	CASSVTGRDTEAFF	TGTGCCAGCAGCGTTACAGGGAGGGACACTGAAGCTTTCTTT
TRBV10-3	TRBJ2-2	-	TRBD2	CAITREVAGELFF	TGTGCCATCACGCGGGAGGTCGCCGGGGAGCTGTTTTTT
TRBV5-4	TRBJ1-1	-	-	CASSSGQLNTEAFF	TGTGCCAGCAGCTCCGGACAGTTGAACACTGAAGCTTTCTTT
TRBV3-1/TRBV3-2	TRBJ2-1	few	TRBD2	CASSQDSSGRSEQFF	TGTGCCAGCAGCCAAGATTCTAGCGGGAGAAGTGAGCAGTTCTTC
TRBV5-1	TRBJ2-7	-	TRBD1	CASSLGGRVYEQYF	TGCGCCAGCAGCTTAGGGGGCAGGGTCTACGAGCAGTACTTC
TRBV6-5	TRBJ1-5	-	TRBD1	CASRGQEKPQHF	TGTGCCAGCAGAGGACAGGAGAAGCCCCAGCATTTT
TRBV4-1	TRBJ1-4	-	-	CASSLGGTDEKLFF	TGCGCCAGCAGCCTAGGGGGAACAGATGAAAAACTGTTTTTT
TRBV5-8	TRBJ2-5	once	-	CASGQQARETQYF	TGTGCCAGCGGTCAACAGGCGCGGGAGACCCAGTACTTC
TRBV6-5	TRBJ2-7	once	-	CASSYSPVSYEQYF	TGTGCCAGCAGTTACTCGCCGGTCTCCTACGAGCAGTACTTC
TRBV9	TRBJ1-1	-	-	CASSVEIMNTEAFF	TGTGCCAGCAGCGTGGAGATTATGAACACTGAAGCTTTCTTT
TRBV7-3	TRBJ2-1	once	TRBD2	CASSFRSSGINEQFF	TGTGCCAGCAGCTTTAGGTCTAGCGGGATCAATGAGCAGTTCTTC
TRBV5-1	TRBJ1-1	-	-	CASSFRGRSEAFF	TGCGCCAGCAGCTTTAGGGGGAGATCTGAAGCTTTCTTT
TRBV5-1	TRBJ2-7	-	TRBD2	CASSFTSDHEQYF	TGCGCCAGCAGCTTTACTAGCGACCACGAGCAGTACTTC
TRBV6-5	TRBJ1-1	-	-	CASRVYSGEGTEAFF	TGTGCCAGCAGGGTGTATTCAGGGGAGGGCACTGAAGCTTTCTTT
TRBV30	TRBJ1-1	once	-	CAWDAGRTEAFF	TGTGCCTGGGATGCAGGTAGGACTGAAGCTTTCTTT
TRBV30	TRBJ2-3	-	TRBD1	CAWRTGGVTDTQYF	TGTGCCTGGAGGACAGGGGGTGTCACAGATACGCAGTATTTT
TRBV28	TRBJ1-5	-	TRBD1	CASSPAGQGVGIGNQPQHF	TGTGCCAGCAGTCCCGCGGGACAGGGGGTGGGGATTGGCAATCAGCCCCAGCATTTT
TRBV6-1	TRBJ2-1	-	TRBD2	CASSERGSSYNEQFF	TGTGCCAGCAGTGAGCGGGGGAGCTCCTACAATGAGCAGTTCTTC
TRBV5-1	TRBJ2-2	-	TRBD2	CASSLGLAYTGELFF	TGCGCCAGCAGCTTGGGACTAGCGTACACCGGGGAGCTGTTTTTT
TRBV18	TRBJ2-7	-	-	CASSPQDYEQYF	TGTGCCAGCTCACCCCAGGACTACGAGCAGTACTTC
TRBV5-8	TRBJ2-2	-	-	CASSRARAGELFF	TGTGCCAGCAGCCGGGCCAGGGCCGGGGAGCTGTTTTTT
TRBV6-5	TRBJ2-7	once	-	CASHQGYEQYF	TGTGCCAGTCATCAGGGGTACGAGCAGTACTTC
TRBV10-3	TRBJ2-3	once	-	CAISETERVGPDTQYF	TGTGCCATCAGTGAAACTGAGCGGGTAGGGCCAGATACGCAGTATTTT
TRBV6-4	TRBJ2-1	-	-	CASSDVVAAYNEQFF	TGTGCCAGCAGTGACGTGGTAGCGGCTTACAATGAGCAGTTCTTC
TRBV25-1	TRBJ2-5	-	-	CATSQTRRTGETQYF	TGTGCCACCTCACAGACAAGACGAACGGGGGAGACCCAGTACTTC
TRBV7-9	TRBJ2-2	few	-	CASSFRSLLRVNTGELFF	TGTGCCAGCAGCTTTCGCTCTTTGTTGAGGGTAAACACCGGGGAGCTGTTTTTT
TRBV28	TRBJ1-6	-	TRBD1	CASSSQTGERSPLHF	TGTGCCAGCAGTTCCCAGACAGGGGAAAGATCACCCCTCCACTTT
TRBV6-5	TRBJ1-1	-	TRBD1	CASRDRDSNTEAFF	TGTGCCAGCAGGGACCGGGACAGTAACACTGAAGCTTTCTTT
TRBV9	TRBJ2-3	-	TRBD1	CASSVGQGYLPDTQYF	TGTGCCAGCAGCGTGGGACAGGGGTACCTCCCAGATACGCAGTATTTT
TRBV5-1	TRBJ2-3	-	-	CASSLERGSDTQYF	TGCGCCAGCAGCTTGGAGAGAGGCTCAGATACGCAGTATTTT
TRBV12-3/TRBV12-4	TRBJ1-5	once	-	CASLFGAGQPQHF	TGTGCCAGCCTTTTTGGGGCTGGTCAGCCCCAGCATTTT
TRBV6-5	TRBJ2-1	-	-	CASRNPSVEQFF	TGTGCCAGCAGAAATCCCTCGGTTGAGCAGTTCTTC
TRBV18	TRBJ2-5	-	TRBD1	CASSPSDRGKQETQYF	TGTGCCAGCTCCCCTTCGGACAGGGGGAAGCAAGAGACCCAGTACTTC
TRBV9	TRBJ2-3	-	-	CASSAGLSTTTDTQYF	TGTGCCAGCAGCGCGGGACTCTCCACGACCACAGATACGCAGTATTTT
TRBV7-2	TRBJ1-2	-	TRBD1	CASSLQGGNYGYTF	TGTGCCAGCAGCTTACAGGGGGGTAACTATGGCTACACCTTC
TRBV6-4	TRBJ1-2	-	TRBD1	CASSPTGSAYGYTF	TGTGCCAGCAGTCCGACAGGGTCCGCCTATGGCTACACCTTC
TRBV6-5	TRBJ1-1	many	TRBD1	CASNPTGGYTEAFF	TGTGCCAGCAACCCGACAGGGGGCTACACTGAAGCTTTCTTT
TRBV6-5	TRBJ1-1	-	TRBD1	CASSQTGETEAFF	TGTGCCAGCAGCCAGACAGGGGAGACTGAAGCTTTCTTT
TRBV10-3	TRBJ2-3	-	-	CAITRDSVYTDTQYF	TGTGCCATCACCCGGGACTCAGTTTACACAGATACGCAGTATTTT
TRBV15	TRBJ2-1	-	-	CATSREVGGGFYEQFF	TGTGCCACCAGCAGAGAGGTGGGAGGGGGTTTTTATGAGCAGTTCTTC
TRBV6-6	TRBJ1-2	-	-	CASSYGEGNYGYTF	TGTGCCAGCAGTTACGGGGAGGGGAATTATGGCTACACCTTC
TRBV6-5	TRBJ1-2	-	-	CASTDTSYNSLGYTF	TGTGCCAGCACCGACACGAGTTACAACTCCCTTGGCTACACCTTC
TRBV12-3/TRBV12-4	TRBJ1-1	-	-	CASLGVANTEAFF	TGTGCCAGCCTCGGGGTGGCGAACACTGAAGCTTTCTTT
TRBV1	TRBJ1-1	-	-	CTSSQASGTSYTEAFF	TGCACCAGCAGCCAAGCCTCCGGGACATCCTACACTGAAGCTTTCTTT
TRBV11-2	TRBJ2-1	-	-	CASSLDRRLHNEQFF	TGTGCCAGCAGCTTAGATAGGCGGCTCCACAATGAGCAGTTCTTC
TRBV19	TRBJ1-1	-	TRBD1	CASSIPGQTNTEAFF	TGTGCCAGTAGTATCCCGGGACAGACGAACACTGAAGCTTTCTTT
TRBV28	TRBJ2-7	few	TRBD2	CASSSPRTSASSYEQYF	TGTGCCAGCAGTTCCCCTCGAACTAGCGCCAGCTCCTACGAGCAGTACTTC
TRBV28	TRBJ2-3	medium-sized	-	CASSSGSDSTDTQYF	TGTGCCAGCAGTTCGGGCTCGGACTCCACAGATACGCAGTATTTT
TRBV6-5	TRBJ2-3	-	TRBD1	CASRGTGRDTQYF	TGTGCCAGCAGGGGGACAGGGAGAGATACGCAGTATTTT